This TCR beta chain was profiled in a study of blood T cell repertoires in COVID-19. Germline V gene sequence: CDR1 SGHTS, CDR2 YDEGEE. This CDR3 is 16 amino acids long. After removal of 4 bases from V and 0 bases from J, the junction contained 7 bases not matched to a gene. This clone was observed a single time. The method was immunoSEQ multiplex PCR; TCRdb's version includes in-frame clones alone and lacks a portion of them. The table includes 75,000 to 95,000 clones, around 79% detected once. The sample taken for sequencing was peripheral blood. The TCR was taken from a woman aged 80 or older with active or convalescent COVID-19. This chain uses TRBV5-8 with TRBJ2-3, with TRBD2 matching 8 bases. The CDR3, as DNA: TGTGCCAGCAGCAGGTTAGCGGGACATAGCACAGATACGCAGTATTTT. As protein: CASSRLAGHSTDTQYF.